The rows below give T cell receptor beta chains drawn from one sample of a study of post-analysis software for immune sequencing data. TCRdb independently ran MiXCR on the PCR reads; one entry per CDR3 protein. The sample consists of 820,000 or so distinct CDR3 sequences, approximately 50% of them appearing once. Specimen: blood. Receptors were obtained from a girl aged 5-17 years with multiple sclerosis. Each CDR3 is given with its conserved first and last residue. The D gene is left open where the match is weak. Rows may omit the clone size; those that give it use once, few, many or a size class.

clone_size d_call j_call v_call cdr3_length cdr3_aa cdr3_nt
NA TRBD1 TRBJ2-1 TRBV15 13 CATSRDRASEQFF TGTGCCACCAGCAGGGACAGGGCAAGCGAGCAGTTCTTC
NA NA TRBJ2-4 TRBV5-6 11 CASSLIQEQYF TGTGCCAGCAGCTTGATCCAAGAGCAGTACTTC
once NA TRBJ2-7 TRBV7-7 13 CASSLVLATEQYF TGTGCCAGCAGCTTAGTTCTTGCGACCGAGCAGTACTTC
NA NA TRBJ2-7 TRBV20-1 14 CSAQMEGRSYEQYF TGCAGTGCTCAAATGGAGGGACGGTCCTACGAGCAGTACTTC
NA NA TRBJ1-2 TRBV20-1 15 CSARDGKQGLDGYTF TGCAGTGCTAGAGATGGTAAACAGGGACTGGATGGCTACACCTTC
NA NA TRBJ1-1 TRBV6-5 15 CASSYSSGVNTEAFF TGTGCCAGCAGTTACTCATCAGGGGTGAACACTGAAGCTTTCTTT
few TRBD1 TRBJ1-2 TRBV7-9 14 CASSLGDRGSGYTF TGTGCCAGCAGCTTAGGGGACAGGGGGTCAGGCTACACCTTC
few NA TRBJ2-7 TRBV7-3 15 CASSLRGTDLYEQYF TGTGCCAGCAGCTTAAGGGGGACGGATCTCTACGAGCAGTACTTC
NA TRBD2 TRBJ2-5 TRBV4-2 16 CASSQGSGGPKETQYF TGTGCCAGCAGCCAAGGAAGCGGGGGGCCAAAAGAGACCCAGTACTTC
NA NA TRBJ2-7 TRBV12-3/TRBV12-4 19 CASRRTIGQRTIRLYEQYF TGTGCCAGCAGGCGTACCATTGGACAGAGAACTATTCGCCTCTACGAGCAGTACTTC
NA TRBD2 TRBJ2-5 TRBV3-1 17 CASSLMTSGGAEETQYF TGTGCCAGCAGCCTCATGACTAGCGGGGGTGCTGAAGAGACCCAGTACTTC
NA NA TRBJ1-2 TRBV29-1 14 CSVERKDRARGYTF TGCAGCGTTGAACGGAAGGACCGGGCGCGGGGCTACACCTTC
few TRBD2 TRBJ2-7 TRBV20-1 18 CSAKPPGLAGFFSYEQYF TGCAGTGCTAAACCTCCGGGACTAGCGGGGTTCTTCTCCTACGAGCAGTACTTC
NA TRBD1 TRBJ2-7 TRBV29-1 15 CSVEDTQGTTYEQYF TGCAGCGTTGAAGATACACAGGGGACGACCTACGAGCAGTACTTC
NA NA TRBJ1-1 TRBV5-5 14 CASSLAGQRYQAFF TGTGCCAGCAGCTTGGCGGGGCAGCGATATCAAGCTTTCTTT
NA TRBD2 TRBJ2-5 TRBV20-1 12 CSAPAGVEAQYF TGCAGTGCCCCCGCGGGGGTCGAGGCCCAGTACTTC
NA NA TRBJ1-2 TRBV29-1 11 CSIPGPYGYTF TGCAGTATCCCGGGACCGTATGGCTACACCTTC
NA NA TRBJ2-7 TRBV5-1 13 CASSSLWNYEQYF TGCGCCAGCAGCTCCCTATGGAACTACGAGCAGTACTTC
few NA TRBJ2-7 TRBV12-3/TRBV12-4 16 CASSLGIGNHRGEQYF TGTGCCAGCAGTTTAGGGATCGGGAACCATAGGGGAGAGCAGTACTTC
NA NA TRBJ2-1 TRBV19 15 CASSPRGYSYNEQFF TGTGCCAGTAGTCCACGGGGGTACTCCTACAATGAGCAGTTCTTC
NA NA TRBJ2-1 TRBV20-1 14 CSARQGFSYNEQFF TGCAGTGCTAGACAAGGCTTTTCATACAATGAGCAGTTCTTC
many NA TRBJ2-3 TRBV7-2 14 CASSPPPQTDTQYF TGTGCCAGCAGCCCGCCCCCCCAGACAGATACGCAGTATTTT
NA TRBD1 TRBJ2-1 TRBV5-1 15 CASSLRTGTYNEQFF TGCGCCAGCAGCCTAAGGACAGGTACCTACAATGAGCAGTTCTTC
NA NA TRBJ2-1 TRBV4-2 13 CASSQVDSGEQFF TGTGCCAGCAGCCAGGTTGATTCTGGGGAACAGTTCTTC
few NA TRBJ2-7 TRBV12-3/TRBV12-4 12 CASSHRAYEQYF TGTGCCAGCAGTCATAGGGCCTACGAGCAGTACTTC
NA TRBD2 TRBJ2-7 TRBV5-5 15 CASSLSASGTYEQYF TGTGCCAGCAGCTTATCGGCTAGCGGGACCTACGAGCAGTACTTC
once NA TRBJ2-7 TRBV5-1 14 CASSSTAELYEQYF TGCGCCAGCAGCTCGACAGCCGAGCTCTACGAGCAGTACTTC
NA NA TRBJ2-7 TRBV28 17 CASRPLTGLVSYNEQYF TGTGCCAGCAGGCCACTTACGGGCTTGGTCTCCTACAATGAGCAGTACTTC